Given below is one T cell receptor (beta chain) in context. The assay was immunoSEQ multiplex PCR, and TCRdb's table has in-frame clones only and misses some. The table lists fewer than 150,000 clones, 60% to 85% of them singletons, with roughly 6% in the top ten. The data were obtained in a study of blood T cell repertoires in COVID-19. Trimming left V 5 bases short and J 2 bases short, with 16 bases between. CDR1 and CDR2 from the germline V gene are LGHDT and YNNKEL (reference sequence). The CDR3 sequence is 16 residues long. This TCR came from a man aged 70 or older with acute or convalescent COVID-19. Sequenced: peripheral blood. The rearrangement joins TRBV3-1 (or the pseudogene TRBV3-2) to TRBJ2-1; a weak D match, TRBD2 (6 bases). CDR3 sequence (DNA): TGTGCCAGCAGCTGTAAAGGAGGGGATACCTACAATGAGCAGTTCTTC. Translation gives CASSCKGGDTYNEQFF.